The T cell receptor beta chain under discussion was sequenced for a study of T cell repertoires in cytomegalovirus infection. Study summary: An indication of both CMV infection and matching HLA type came from public TCR beta signatures.

This clonotype has at least ten counts. Its specificity is unknown. TCRdb re-called the reads with MiXCR, one entry per CDR3 protein. The repertoire includes about 130,000 distinct CDR3 sequences, around 25% of them detected once, and 30% to 35% sits in the top ten. The CDR3 extends over 14 amino acids. Germline V lookup: CDR1 SEHNR, CDR2 FQNEAQ (reference sequence). V trimming: 5 bases; J trimming: 14 bases; junction bases outside the gene matches: 15. The sequenced material came from PBMCs, sequenced either directly or after in vitro stimulation (not recorded which). The sequence came from a human donor in good health (CMV status not recorded). Some clones in this sample may be carry-over from other donors' samples. V usage is TRBV7-9 and J usage is TRBJ1-1; TRBD1 aligns across 9 bases. The DNA for the CDR3 is TGTGCCAGCAGCCATCCGGGACAGGGCGACCTGTCCTTCTTT. It is translated as CASSHPGQGDLSFF. Full variable domain (outside the CDR3, taken from reference TRBV7-9 and TRBJ1-1): DTGVSQNPRHKITKRGQNVTFRCDPISEHNRLYWYRQTLGQGPEFLTYFQNEAQLEKSRLLSDRFSAERPKGSFSTLEIQRTEQGDSAMYLCASSHPGQGDLSFFGQGTRLTVV.